The source of this T cell receptor (beta chain) is a study of blood T cell repertoires in COVID-19. Sequencing used immunoSEQ multiplex PCR; TCRdb keeps in-frame clones, though not all of them. The table records over 200,000 clones, 75% to 90% of them present only once. Everyone who took part was roughly 18 to 95 years old, and they came from 24 US areas. Each participant's cohort was designated according to participant-reported clinical history. Among Cohort 3 donors, those recovered had two negative PCRs, clearance, or symptom resolution. This CDR3 has 15 amino acids. Germline V gene lookup returns CDR1 KGHSH and CDR2 LQKENI. V lost 3 bases and J 8 bases, leaving 14 bases between the germline ends.

The chain is built from TRBV18 and TRBJ1-6; possibly TRBD1 for D (6 bases). The sample was PBMCs or T cells enriched from blood (not recorded which). This clonotype was obtained from a man in his forties who had recovered from COVID-19. The CDR3 DNA sequence: TGTGCCAGCTCACCGAGACAGGAAAACCATTCACCCCTCCACTTT. It translates to CASSPRQENHSPLHF.